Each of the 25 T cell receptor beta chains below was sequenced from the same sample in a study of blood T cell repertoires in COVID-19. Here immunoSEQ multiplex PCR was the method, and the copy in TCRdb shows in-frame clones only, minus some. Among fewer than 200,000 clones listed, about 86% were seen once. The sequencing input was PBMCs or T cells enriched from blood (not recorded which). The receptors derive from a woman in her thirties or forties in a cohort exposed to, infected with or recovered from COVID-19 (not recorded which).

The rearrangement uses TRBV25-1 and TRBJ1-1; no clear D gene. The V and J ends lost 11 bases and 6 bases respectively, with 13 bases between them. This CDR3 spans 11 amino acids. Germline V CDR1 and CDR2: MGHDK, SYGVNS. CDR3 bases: TGTGCCTCGCGAATCGGTCCTGAAGCTTTCTTT. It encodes CASRIGPEAFF.

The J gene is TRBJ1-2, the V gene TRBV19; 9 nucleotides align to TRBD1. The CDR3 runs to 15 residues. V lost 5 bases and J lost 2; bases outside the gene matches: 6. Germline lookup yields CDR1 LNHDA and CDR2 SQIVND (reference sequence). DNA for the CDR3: TGTGCCAGTAGTTTGGACAGGGGAGAAAACTATGGCTACACCTTC. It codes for CASSLDRGENYGYTF.

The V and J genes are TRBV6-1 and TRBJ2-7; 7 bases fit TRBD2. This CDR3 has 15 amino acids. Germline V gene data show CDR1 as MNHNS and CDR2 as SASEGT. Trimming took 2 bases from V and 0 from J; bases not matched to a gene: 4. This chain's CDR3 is CASSEYRGSSYEQYF. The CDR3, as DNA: TGTGCCAGCAGTGAATACCGCGGGAGCTCCTACGAGCAGTACTTC.

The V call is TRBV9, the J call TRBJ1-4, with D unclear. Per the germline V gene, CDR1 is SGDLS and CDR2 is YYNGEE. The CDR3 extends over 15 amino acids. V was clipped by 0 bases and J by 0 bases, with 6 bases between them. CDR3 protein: CASSVGASTNEKLFF. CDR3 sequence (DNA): TGTGCCAGCAGCGTAGGGGCCTCAACTAATGAAAAACTGTTTTTT.

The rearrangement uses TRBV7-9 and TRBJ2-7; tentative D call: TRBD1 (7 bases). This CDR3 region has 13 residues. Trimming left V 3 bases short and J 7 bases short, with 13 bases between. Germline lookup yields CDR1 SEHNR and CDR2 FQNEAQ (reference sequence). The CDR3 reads CASSFKAGGEQYF. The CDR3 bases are TGTGCCAGCAGCTTCAAGGCAGGGGGGGAGCAGTACTTC.

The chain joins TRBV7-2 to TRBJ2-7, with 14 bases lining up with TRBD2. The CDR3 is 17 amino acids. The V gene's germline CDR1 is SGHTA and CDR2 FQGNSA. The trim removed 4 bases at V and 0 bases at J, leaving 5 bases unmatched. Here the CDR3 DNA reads TGTGCCAGCAGCTGGGGGACTAGCGGGGGTAGCTCCTACGAGCAGTACTTC. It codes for CASSWGTSGGSSYEQYF. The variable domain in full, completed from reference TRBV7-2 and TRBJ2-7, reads GAGVSQSPSNKVTEKGKDVELRCDPISGHTALYWYRQSLGQGLEFLIYFQGNSAPDKSGLPSDRFSAERTGGSVSTLTIQRTQQEDSAVYLCASSWGTSGGSSYEQYFGPGTRLTVT.

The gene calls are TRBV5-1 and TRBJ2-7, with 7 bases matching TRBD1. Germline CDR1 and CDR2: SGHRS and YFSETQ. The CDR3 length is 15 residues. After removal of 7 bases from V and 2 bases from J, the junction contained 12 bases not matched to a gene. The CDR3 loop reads CASRIDLGQPYEQYF. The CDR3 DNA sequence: TGCGCCAGCCGTATAGACCTGGGACAGCCCTACGAGCAGTACTTC.

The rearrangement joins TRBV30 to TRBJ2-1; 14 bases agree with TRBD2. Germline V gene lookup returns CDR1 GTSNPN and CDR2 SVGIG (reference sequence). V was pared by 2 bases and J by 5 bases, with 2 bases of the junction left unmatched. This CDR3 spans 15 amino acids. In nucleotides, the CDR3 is TGTGCCTGGAGTAGGGGACTAGCGGGAGACAATGAGCAGTTCTTC. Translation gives CAWSRGLAGDNEQFF.

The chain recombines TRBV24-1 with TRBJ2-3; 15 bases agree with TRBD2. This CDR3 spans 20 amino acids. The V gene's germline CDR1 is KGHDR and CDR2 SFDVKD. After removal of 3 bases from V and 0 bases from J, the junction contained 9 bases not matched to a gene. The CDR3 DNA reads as TGTGCCACCAGTGATCCCCAGAGGACTAGCGGGAGGGCCAGCACAGATACGCAGTATTTT. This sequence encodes CATSDPQRTSGRASTDTQYF.

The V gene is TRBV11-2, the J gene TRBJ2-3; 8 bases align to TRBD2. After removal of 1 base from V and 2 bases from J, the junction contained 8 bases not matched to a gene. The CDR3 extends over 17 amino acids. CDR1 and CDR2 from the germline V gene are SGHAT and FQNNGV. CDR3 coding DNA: TGTGCCAGCAGCTTAGGTGCTAGCGGGCTACTCACAGATACGCAGTATTTT. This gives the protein CASSLGASGLLTDTQYF.

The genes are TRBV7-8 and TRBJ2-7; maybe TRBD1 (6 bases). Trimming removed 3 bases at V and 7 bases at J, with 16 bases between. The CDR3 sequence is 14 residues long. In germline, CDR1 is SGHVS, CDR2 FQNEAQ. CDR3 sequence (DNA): TGTGCCAGCAGCTTCAGCGTTGGAAGGGGGGAGCAGTACTTC. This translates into CASSFSVGRGEQYF.

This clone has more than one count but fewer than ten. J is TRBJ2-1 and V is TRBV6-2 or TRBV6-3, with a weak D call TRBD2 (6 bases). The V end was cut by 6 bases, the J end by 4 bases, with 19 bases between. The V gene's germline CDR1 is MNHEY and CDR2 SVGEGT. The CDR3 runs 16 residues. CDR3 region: CASSPGPPGGYNEQFF. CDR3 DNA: TGTGCCAGCAGCCCCGGACCCCCCGGGGGTTACAATGAGCAGTTCTTC.

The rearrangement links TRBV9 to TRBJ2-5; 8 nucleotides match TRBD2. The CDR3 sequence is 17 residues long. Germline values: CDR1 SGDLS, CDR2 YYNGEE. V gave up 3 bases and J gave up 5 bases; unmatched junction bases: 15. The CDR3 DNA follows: TGTGCCAGCAGCGCCACAAGCGGGAGTGTATTACGGGAGACCCAGTACTTC. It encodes CASSATSGSVLRETQYF.

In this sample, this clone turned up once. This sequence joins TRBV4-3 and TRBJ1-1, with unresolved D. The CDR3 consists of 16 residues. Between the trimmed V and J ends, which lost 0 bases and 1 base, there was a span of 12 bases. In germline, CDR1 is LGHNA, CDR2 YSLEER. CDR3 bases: TGCGCCAGCAGCCAAGAACGAAGACGGGAGAACACTGAAGCTTTCTTT. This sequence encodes CASSQERRRENTEAFF.

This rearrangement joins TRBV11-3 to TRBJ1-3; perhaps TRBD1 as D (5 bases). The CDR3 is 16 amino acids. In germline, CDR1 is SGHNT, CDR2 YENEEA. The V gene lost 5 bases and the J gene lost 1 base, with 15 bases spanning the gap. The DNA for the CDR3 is TGTGCCAGCAGCCAAATGCAGGGCGCATCTGGAAACACCATATATTTT. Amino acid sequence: CASSQMQGASGNTIYF. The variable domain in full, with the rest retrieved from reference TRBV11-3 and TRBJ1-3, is EAGVVQSPRYKIIEKKQPVAFWCNPISGHNTLYWYLQNLGQGPELLIRYENEEAVDDSQLPKDRFSAERLKGVDSTLKIQPAELGDSAVYLCASSQMQGASGNTIYFGEGSWLTVV.

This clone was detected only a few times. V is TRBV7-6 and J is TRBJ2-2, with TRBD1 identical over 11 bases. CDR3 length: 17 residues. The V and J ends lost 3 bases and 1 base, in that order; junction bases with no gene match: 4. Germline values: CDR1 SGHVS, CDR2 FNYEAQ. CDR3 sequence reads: CASSFPGTGGNTGELFF. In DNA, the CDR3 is TGTGCCAGCAGCTTTCCCGGGACAGGGGGGAACACCGGGGAGCTGTTTTTT.

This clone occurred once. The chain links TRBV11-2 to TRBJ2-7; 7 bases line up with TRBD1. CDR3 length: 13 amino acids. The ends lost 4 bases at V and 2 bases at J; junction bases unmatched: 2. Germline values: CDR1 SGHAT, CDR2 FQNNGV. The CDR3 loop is CASSYGTAYEQYF. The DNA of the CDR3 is TGTGCCAGCAGCTATGGGACAGCCTACGAGCAGTACTTC. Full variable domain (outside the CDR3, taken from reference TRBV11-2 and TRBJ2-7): EAGVAQSPRYKIIEKRQSVAFWCNPISGHATLYWYQQILGQGPKLLIQFQNNGVVDDSQLPKDRFSAERLKGVDSTLKIQPAKLEDSAVYLCASSYGTAYEQYFGPGTRLTVT.

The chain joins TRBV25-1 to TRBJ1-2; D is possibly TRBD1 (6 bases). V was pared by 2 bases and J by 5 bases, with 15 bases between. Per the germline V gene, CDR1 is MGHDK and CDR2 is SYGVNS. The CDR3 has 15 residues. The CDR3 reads CASSETGFGGYGYTF. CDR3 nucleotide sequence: TGTGCCAGCAGTGAAACAGGGTTCGGGGGGTATGGCTACACCTTC.

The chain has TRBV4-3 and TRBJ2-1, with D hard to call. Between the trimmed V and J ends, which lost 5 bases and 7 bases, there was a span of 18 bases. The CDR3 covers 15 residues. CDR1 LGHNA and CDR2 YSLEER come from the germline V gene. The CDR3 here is CASSAYNARANEQFF. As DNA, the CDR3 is TGCGCCAGCAGCGCCTACAATGCGAGAGCGAATGAGCAGTTCTTC.

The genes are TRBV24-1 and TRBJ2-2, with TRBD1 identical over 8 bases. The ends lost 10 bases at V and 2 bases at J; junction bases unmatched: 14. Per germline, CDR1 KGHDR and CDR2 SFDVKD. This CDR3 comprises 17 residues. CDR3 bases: TGTGCCACTATTAGGACAGGGCAGGGGGGTAACACCGGGGAGCTGTTTTTT. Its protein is CATIRTGQGGNTGELFF.

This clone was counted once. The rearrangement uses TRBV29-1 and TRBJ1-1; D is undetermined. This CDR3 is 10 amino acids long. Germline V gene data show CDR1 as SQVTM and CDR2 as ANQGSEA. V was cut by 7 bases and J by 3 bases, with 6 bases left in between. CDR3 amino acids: CSGRDTEAFF. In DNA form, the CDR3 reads TGCAGCGGACGGGACACTGAAGCTTTCTTT.

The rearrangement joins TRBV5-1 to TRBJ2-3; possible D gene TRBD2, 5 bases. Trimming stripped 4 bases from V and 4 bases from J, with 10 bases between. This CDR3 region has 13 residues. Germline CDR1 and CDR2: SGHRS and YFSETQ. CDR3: CASSQNGADTQYF. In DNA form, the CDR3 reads TGCGCCAGCAGCCAGAACGGGGCAGATACGCAGTATTTT.

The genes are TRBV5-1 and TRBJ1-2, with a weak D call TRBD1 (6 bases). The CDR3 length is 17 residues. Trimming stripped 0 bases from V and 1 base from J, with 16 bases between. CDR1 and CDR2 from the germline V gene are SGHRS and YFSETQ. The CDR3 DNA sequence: TGCGCCAGCAGCTTGGATGGACAGACCATTAGTAACTATGGCTACACCTTC. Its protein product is CASSLDGQTISNYGYTF.

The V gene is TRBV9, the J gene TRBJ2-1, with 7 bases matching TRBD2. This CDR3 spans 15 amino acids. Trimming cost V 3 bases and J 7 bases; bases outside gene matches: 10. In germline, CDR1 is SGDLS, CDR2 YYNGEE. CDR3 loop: CASSGPGLVRNEQFF. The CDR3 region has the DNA TGTGCCAGCAGCGGCCCCGGACTAGTTCGGAATGAGCAGTTCTTC.

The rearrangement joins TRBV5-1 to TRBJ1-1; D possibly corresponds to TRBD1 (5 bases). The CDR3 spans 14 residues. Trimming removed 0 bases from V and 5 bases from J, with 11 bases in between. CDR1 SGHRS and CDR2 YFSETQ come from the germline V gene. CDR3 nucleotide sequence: TGCGCCAGCAGCTTGGGAACGGGGGGGACTGAAGCTTTCTTT. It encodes CASSLGTGGTEAFF.